This T cell receptor beta chain emerged from a study of cytomegalovirus exposure and HLA in healthy donors. Overall study results and limits: In an earlier analysis, in some 500 donors, most V segments appeared productive either ~90% or ~30% of the time. Indistinguishable V segments such as TRBV6-2 and TRBV6-3 were excluded.

The CDR3 totals 19 residues. CDR1 LNHDA and CDR2 SQIVND come from the germline V gene (reference sequence). The trim removed 0 bases at V and 6 bases at J, leaving 16 bases unmatched. For this clone: Its antigen is unidentified.

Primers for the PCR totalled 60 Vbeta and 13 Jbeta. Using immunoSEQ multiplex PCR, the repertoire was profiled, and TCRdb retains in-frame clones only, with some absent. The sample holds about 130,000 clones; about 63% are singletons and the top ten take approximately 1.5%. Sequenced material: PBMCs. The source of this sequence is a man aged 30 to 39 in good health and CMV-seropositive. The chain has TRBV19 and TRBJ2-2, with 7 bases lining up with TRBD2. Here the CDR3 reads CASSIDLWGSGFLSGELFF. The CDR3 DNA follows: TGTGCCAGTAGTATAGATCTATGGGGTAGCGGGTTTCTTTCCGGGGAGCTGTTTTTT.